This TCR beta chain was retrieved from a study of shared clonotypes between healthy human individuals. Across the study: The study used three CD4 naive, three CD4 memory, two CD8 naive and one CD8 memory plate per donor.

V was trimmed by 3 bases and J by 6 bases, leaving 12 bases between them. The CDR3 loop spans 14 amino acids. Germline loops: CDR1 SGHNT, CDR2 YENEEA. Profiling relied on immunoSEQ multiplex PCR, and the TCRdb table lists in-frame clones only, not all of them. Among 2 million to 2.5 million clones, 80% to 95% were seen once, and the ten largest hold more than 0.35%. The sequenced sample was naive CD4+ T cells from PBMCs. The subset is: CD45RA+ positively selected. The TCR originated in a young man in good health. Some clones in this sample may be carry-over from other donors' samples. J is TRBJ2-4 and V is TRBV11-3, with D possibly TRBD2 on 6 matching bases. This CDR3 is CASSFGGDRNIQYF. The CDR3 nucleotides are TGTGCCAGCAGCTTTGGAGGGGATCGAAACATTCAGTACTTC.